The 29 T cell receptor beta chains in this list originate from one sample, sequenced in a study of breast tumors, draining lymph nodes, adjacent tissues. The lymph nodes were axillary draining lymph nodes from breast cancer patients. TCRdb reprocessed the multiplex PCR reads via MiXCR and lists one record per CDR3 protein. The table shows approximately 200,000 distinct CDR3 sequences, with 31% occurring only once. The sequenced sample was axillary lymph node tissue. The receptors originated from a female donor with breast cancer. Some clones in this sample may be carry-over from other donors' samples.

This clonotype was counted ten times or more. This CDR3 is missing its conserved last phenylalanine or tryptophan, likely due to a read error. This chain connects TRBV20-1 to TRBJ2-3; D possibly uses TRBD1 or TRBD2 (5 bases each). The ends were cut back, 4 bases at V and 1 base at J, with 15 bases in the middle. Germline-derived CDR1 and CDR2 are DFQATT and SNEGSKA (reference sequence). The CDR3 spans 15 residues. The CDR3 is CSAIPASRGTDTQYI. The CDR3 DNA reads TGCAGTGCTATCCCCGCTAGCAGGGGCACAGATACGCAGTATATT.

Only a few counts were recorded for this clonotype. One base away lies a much larger clone, so this may be a sequencing read error. The gene calls are TRBV5-6 and TRBJ2-7, with 8 bases fitting TRBD2. This CDR3 has 15 residues. In germline, CDR1 is SGHDT, CDR2 YYEEEE. J gave up 7 bases and V 2 bases, and 11 bases lay outside the gene matches. The CDR3 DNA is TGTGCCAGCAGCTTCACGCGGTCGGGGGGGGAGGAGCAGTACTTC. The encoded protein is CASSFTRSGGEEQYF.

The table lists this clonotype with a count of one. The rearrangement joins TRBV6-6 to TRBJ1-6; D is unresolved. Trimming pared 4 bases from V and 18 bases from J, leaving 7 bases between. The CDR3 runs 9 residues. Germline lookup yields CDR1 MNHNY and CDR2 SVGAGI (reference sequence). In nucleotides, the CDR3 is TGTGCCAGCAGTTCCTCGGGCCACTTT. Translating it yields CASSSSGHF.

This clonotype showed up many times. The gene calls are TRBV20-1 and TRBJ2-5, with D tentatively TRBD2 (5 bases). Germline V gives CDR1 DFQATT, CDR2 SNEGSKA (reference sequence). The V end lost 6 bases, the J end lost 5 bases, and 10 bases lay between the germline ends. This CDR3 spans 11 amino acids. The CDR3 nucleotides read TGCAGTGCCCCTAAGCGGGAGACCCAGTACTTC. This translates into CSAPKRETQYF.

This clonotype was recorded many times. This rearrangement joins TRBV4-1 to TRBJ2-1; D uncertain. The length of the CDR3 is 15 residues. V was shortened by 3 bases and J by 0 bases, with 9 bases between the two germline ends. CDR1 is MGHRA, CDR2 YSYEKL, per germline. As DNA, the CDR3 is TGCGCCAGCAGCCAGCCACGAAGCTCCTACAATGAGCAGTTCTTC. Its protein product is CASSQPRSSYNEQFF.

The sample holds many counts of this clonotype. The chain employs TRBV7-6 and TRBJ1-4; 12 bases align to TRBD1. CDR3 length equals 16 residues. Germline V gene data show CDR1 as SGHVS and CDR2 as FNYEAQ. With V trimmed by 5 bases and J by 5 bases, 6 bases remained unmatched. The CDR3 reads CASSPGQGARNEKLFF. In nucleotides, the CDR3 is TGTGCCAGCAGCCCGGGACAGGGGGCGCGCAATGAAAAACTGTTTTTT.

As to this clonotype: This may be a read error, as it is one base from a much larger clone. The chain employs TRBV11-2 and TRBJ2-1; no clear D gene. The V gene's germline CDR1 is SGHAT and CDR2 FQNNGV. This CDR3 is built from 12 residues. CDR3 nucleotides: TGTGCCAGCAGCCCCCCCAGGAATGCGCAGTTCTTC. Residues: CASSPPRNAQFF.

V is TRBV5-6 and J is TRBJ1-1; tentative D call: TRBD1 (6 bases). Germline loops: CDR1 SGHDT, CDR2 YYEEEE. Trimming removed 1 base from V and 5 bases from J, with 18 bases in between. The CDR3 is 16 residues long. The CDR3 nucleotides are TGTGCCAGCAGCTTGCTGGAGGCGCAGGGGAGGACTGAAGCTTTCTTT. Translating it yields CASSLLEAQGRTEAFF.

The chain carries TRBV6-1 and TRBJ2-1; 8 bases are shared with TRBD1. The CDR3 sequence is 16 residues long. With 6 bases clipped from V and 8 bases from J, the junction kept 15 bases outside the gene matches. Germline V gene data show CDR1 as MNHNS and CDR2 as SASEGT. The CDR3 bases are TGTGCCAGCAGGGTGATGGGAACAGGGGGGTACGATGAGCAGTTCTTC. Protein sequence: CASRVMGTGGYDEQFF.

This clonotype was counted at least ten times. The J gene is TRBJ1-2, the V gene TRBV11-2; 9 bases are a match to TRBD1. Germline lookup yields CDR1 SGHAT and CDR2 FQNNGV. CDR3 length: 15 residues. Trimming took 2 bases from V and 5 from J; bases not matched to a gene: 6. The chain's CDR3 is CASSLTTGGGYGYTF. The CDR3, as DNA: TGTGCCAGCAGCTTAACAACAGGGGGCGGTTATGGCTACACCTTC.

This chain connects TRBV29-1 to TRBJ2-1; D tentatively reads TRBD1 or TRBD2 (6 bases each). The germline V gene has CDR1 SQVTM and CDR2 ANQGSEA. V lost 4 bases and J lost 3, with 13 bases in between. CDR3 length: 14 amino acids. CDR3: CSVARGGIYNEQFF. The CDR3, as DNA: TGCAGCGTTGCAAGAGGGGGGATCTACAATGAGCAGTTCTTC.

This clonotype was counted ten times or more. The genes are TRBV28 and TRBJ2-2; TRBD1 aligns across 10 bases. The V segment lost 5 bases and the J segment 5 bases; nucleotides outside the gene matches: 11. The CDR3 length is 17 residues. Germline V lookup: CDR1 MDHEN, CDR2 SYDVKM. CDR3 bases: TGTGCCAGCAGTAAGACAGGGGGCTTGGGTCGAACCGGGGAGCTGTTTTTT. It encodes CASSKTGGLGRTGELFF.

This clonotype appeared many times. The chain links TRBV19 to TRBJ2-1, with 8 bases matching TRBD2. CDR3 length equals 14 residues. Germline CDR1 and CDR2: LNHDA and SQIVND (reference sequence). V was clipped by 10 bases and J by 0 bases; unmatched bases: 5. The CDR3 DNA reads TGTGCCACCTCGAGCGGGAGCTCCTACAATGAGCAGTTCTTC. This sequence encodes CATSSGSSYNEQFF.

The V and J genes are TRBV20-1 and TRBJ1-2; D is uncertain. The CDR3 extends over 12 amino acids. In germline, CDR1 is DFQATT, CDR2 SNEGSKA (reference sequence). V dropped 0 bases and J dropped 0 bases, with 2 bases sitting between them. The CDR3 DNA reads TGCAGTGCTAGAGATGCTAACTATGGCTACACCTTC. Translation: CSARDANYGYTF.

The rearrangement uses TRBV29-1 and TRBJ2-1, with D perhaps matching TRBD2 (6 bases). The length of the CDR3 is 15 residues. Germline V CDR1 and CDR2: SQVTM, ANQGSEA. With 0 bases removed from V and 6 bases from J, the gap between germline ends came to 15 bases. CDR3 nucleotides: TGCAGCGTTGAAGAAGGGCTAGCGTGGGGCAATGAGCAGTTCTTC. Protein product: CSVEEGLAWGNEQFF.

This chain links TRBV12-3 or TRBV12-4 with TRBJ2-1; D is possibly TRBD1 (6 bases). V lost 5 bases and J 8 bases, leaving 19 bases between the germline ends. The CDR3 is made up of 15 amino acids. The DNA for the CDR3 is TGTGCCAGCAGTCTACAGGGAAGCTCCTATGATGAGCAGTTCTTC. This gives the protein CASSLQGSSYDEQFF.

Remarks on this clonotype: A much larger clone lies a single base off, so this may be a read error. The rearrangement links TRBV5-6 to TRBJ2-1; 7 positions match TRBD1. The CDR3 is 14 residues long. Germline loops: CDR1 SGHDT, CDR2 YYEEEE. V lost 4 bases to trimming and J lost 4 bases; unmatched junction nucleotides: 5. The DNA for the CDR3 is TGTGCCAGCAGCATCCGGGACAGTTACAATGAGCAGTTCTTC. Amino acid sequence: CASSIRDSYNEQFF.

Ten or more counts support this clonotype. The chain combines TRBV20-1 with TRBJ2-3; D perhaps matches TRBD2 (7 bases). The CDR3 contains 16 residues. Germline CDR1 reads DFQATT; CDR2 reads SNEGSKA (reference sequence). V lost 0 bases and J 4 bases, leaving 17 bases between the germline ends. This CDR3 reads CSARDWGRGWADTQYF. The CDR3 nucleotides are TGCAGTGCTAGAGATTGGGGGAGGGGGTGGGCAGATACGCAGTATTTT.

This clonotype was observed many times. The chain uses TRBV20-1 and TRBJ2-7, with a possible D match to TRBD1 (5 bases). The germline V gene has CDR1 DFQATT and CDR2 SNEGSKA (reference sequence). V shed 5 bases and J shed 5 bases, with 16 bases lying between them. This CDR3 spans 13 amino acids. The CDR3 region is CSAPRQPSNEQYF. In DNA, the CDR3 is TGCAGTGCTCCAAGACAGCCTTCCAACGAGCAGTACTTC.

This clonotype showed up many times. The chain joins TRBV4-2 to TRBJ1-5; possibly TRBD1 for D (6 bases). V was shortened by 0 bases and J by 6 bases, with 12 bases between the two germline ends. CDR3 length equals 15 residues. Germline values: CDR1 LGHNA, CDR2 YNFKEQ. CDR3 nucleotides: TGTGCCAGCAGCCAAGATAACAGGGTGGGTCAGCCCCAGCATTTT. Translated: CASSQDNRVGQPQHF.

This clonotype was detected ten times or more. One junction end does not reproduce the germline sequence, and a read error may be involved. This sequence joins TRBV7-2 and TRBJ1-2; D is unresolved. Germline CDR1 SGHTA, CDR2 FQGNSA. The CDR3 is made up of 15 amino acids. CDR3 sequence reads: CASSLAGVRSYGYPF. The CDR3 DNA reads TGTGCCAGCAGCTTAGCGGGAGTTCGGAGCTATGGCTACCCCTTC.

The chain carries TRBV3-2 and TRBJ2-3; the tabulated D call, TRBD2, remains unverified against the DNA. TRBV3-2 is labeled a pseudogene. The CDR3 sequence is 17 residues long. The chain's CDR3 is CASSPRGSGRVGDTQYF. CDR3 nucleotide sequence: TGTGCCAGCAGCCCCCGAGGTAGCGGGAGGGTGGGAGATACGCAGTATTTT.

To note about this clonotype: A much larger clonotype is one base distant, so this may be a read error. The chain is built from TRBV24-1 and TRBJ2-4; possible D gene TRBD2, 6 bases. Trimming cost V 0 bases and J 8 bases, with 16 bases left between them. CDR3 length equals 16 residues. The germline V gene encodes CDR1 KGHDR and CDR2 SFDVKD. The CDR3 loop is CATSDLWGTGWYIQYF. The DNA of the CDR3 is TGTGCCACCAGTGATTTGTGGGGGACTGGTTGGTACATTCAGTACTTC.

This clonotype was picked up a small number of times. A clone one base away is much larger, so this may be a read error. The gene calls are TRBV11-1 and TRBJ2-3, with 10 bases identical to TRBD2. The CDR3 totals 14 residues. After removal of 8 bases from V and 4 bases from J, the junction contained 6 bases not matched to a gene. Germline loops: CDR1 SGHAT, CDR2 FQDESV (reference sequence). This CDR3 is CASGLAETADTQYF. The CDR3 DNA sequence: TGTGCCAGCGGACTAGCGGAGACAGCAGATACGCAGTATTTT.

At least ten counts were recorded for this clonotype. The chain joins TRBV20-1 to TRBJ2-7; D uncertain. This CDR3 is built from 13 residues. V was trimmed by 7 bases and J by 0 bases, leaving 13 bases between them. Germline-derived CDR1 and CDR2 are DFQATT and SNEGSKA (reference sequence). The CDR3 spells CSGQKISSYEQYF. CDR3 in DNA: TGCAGTGGGCAGAAAATCAGCTCCTACGAGCAGTACTTC.

This clonotype appeared many times. The chain has TRBV9 and TRBJ1-3, with TRBD1 matching 8 bases. After removal of 2 bases from V and 0 bases from J, the junction contained 4 bases not matched to a gene. In germline, CDR1 is SGDLS, CDR2 YYNGEE. CDR3 size: 16 residues. CDR3: CASSVGTGLSGNTIYF. Written as DNA, the CDR3 is TGTGCCAGCAGCGTGGGGACAGGCCTCTCTGGAAACACCATATATTTT.

The chain recombines TRBV2 with TRBJ2-3, with D perhaps TRBD1 (5 bases). V was trimmed by 2 bases and J by 11 bases, leaving 20 bases between them. The germline V gene has CDR1 SNHLY and CDR2 FYNNEI. The CDR3 has 15 amino acids. The CDR3 nucleotides are TGTGCCAGCAGTGAAAAGCAGGGCGGCTACAATGAGCAGTATTTT. Amino acid sequence: CASSEKQGGYNEQYF.

Comments on this clonotype: A much larger clone differs from this one at a single base, so this may be a read error. The V call is TRBV6-6, the J call TRBJ2-1; the D gene is possibly TRBD1 (6 bases). This CDR3 spans 14 amino acids. CDR1 is MNHNY, CDR2 SVGAGI, per germline (reference sequence). The ends were cut back, 5 bases at V and 2 bases at J, with 10 bases in the middle. The CDR3: CASSHRAAYNEQFF. The CDR3 DNA reads TGTGCCAGCAGTCACAGGGCAGCCTACAATGAGCAGTTCTTC.

The rearrangement uses TRBV6-2 or TRBV6-3 and TRBJ2-1; 11 nucleotides match TRBD2. V was clipped by 4 bases and J by 6 bases; unmatched bases: 11. Germline V lookup: CDR1 MNHEY, CDR2 SVGEGT. The CDR3 sequence is 17 residues long. The CDR3 sequence is CASSFLAGGPSRNEQFF. Written as DNA, the CDR3 is TGTGCCAGCAGTTTCCTAGCGGGAGGACCGTCCCGCAATGAGCAGTTCTTC.